The entry below gives a single TCR beta chain sequence along with its context. Antigen unknown. The sort gate was single viable CD3+CD4+CD8-CD45RO+ cells for memory CD4+ T cells. This record comes from a study of memory CD4+ T cells and cytomegalovirus serostatus. Whole-study context: This sample comes from healthy Belgian adults, under 10 CMV seropositive, under 25 seronegative. The study, taken as a whole, reports: Suggested: most of the CMV-linked TCR signature lies in CD4+ memory cells. Of under 200 reported CMV TCRbeta sequences, 55 to 80 were found in memory CD4+ repertoires.

Repertoires were generated with immunoSEQ multiplex PCR, while TCRdb's copy carries only in-frame clones and drops some. The sample holds about 61,000 clones, 82% seen once. CDR3 length equals 12 residues. V lost 4 bases and J lost 4, with 8 bases in between. The germline gives CDR1 GTSNPN, CDR2 SVGIG (reference sequence). This chain joins TRBV30 and TRBJ1-5; TRBD1 is a possible D gene (6 bases). This clonotype was sampled from an adult in good health and CMV-seronegative. Sequencing used memory CD4+ T cells from blood. The CDR3 nucleotides are TGTGCCTGGAAACAGGGAAATCAGCCCCAGCATTTT. Its translation: CAWKQGNQPQHF. The full variable domain, its missing parts supplied by reference TRBV30 and TRBJ1-5, is SQTIHQWPATLVQPVGSPLSLECTVEGTSNPNLYWYRQAAGRGLQLLFYSVGIGQISSEVPQNLSASRPQDRQFILSSKKLLLSDSGFYLCAWKQGNQPQHFGDGTRLSIL.